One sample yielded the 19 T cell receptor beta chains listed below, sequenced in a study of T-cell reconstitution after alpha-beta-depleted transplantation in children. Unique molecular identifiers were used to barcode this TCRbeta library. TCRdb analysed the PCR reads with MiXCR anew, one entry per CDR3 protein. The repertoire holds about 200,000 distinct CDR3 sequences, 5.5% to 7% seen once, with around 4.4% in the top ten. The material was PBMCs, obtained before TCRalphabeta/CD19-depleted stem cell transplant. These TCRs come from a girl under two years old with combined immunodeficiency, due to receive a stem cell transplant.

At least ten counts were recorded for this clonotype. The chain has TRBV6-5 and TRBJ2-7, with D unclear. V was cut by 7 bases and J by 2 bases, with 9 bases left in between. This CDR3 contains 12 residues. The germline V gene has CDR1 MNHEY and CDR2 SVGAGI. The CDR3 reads CASKRGAYEQYF. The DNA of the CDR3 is TGTGCCAGCAAGAGAGGAGCCTACGAGCAGTACTTC.

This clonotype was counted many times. CDR3 residues: CASSLGTGDQPQHF. In DNA form, the CDR3 reads TGCGCCAGCAGCTTGGGGACAGGGGATCAGCCCCAGCATTTT. The chain employs TRBV5-1 and TRBJ1-5, with TRBD1 identical over 9 bases. This CDR3 is built from 14 residues. Germline CDR1 reads SGHRS; CDR2 reads YFSETQ. Trimming cost V 0 bases and J 5 bases; bases outside gene matches: 0.

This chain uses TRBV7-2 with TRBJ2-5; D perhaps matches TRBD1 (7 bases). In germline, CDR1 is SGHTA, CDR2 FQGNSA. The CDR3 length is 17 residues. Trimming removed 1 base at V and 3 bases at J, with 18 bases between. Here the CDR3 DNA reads TGTGCCAGCAGCTTAGGAATCTACCTCAGGGGGGAAGAGACCCAGTACTTC. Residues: CASSLGIYLRGEETQYF.

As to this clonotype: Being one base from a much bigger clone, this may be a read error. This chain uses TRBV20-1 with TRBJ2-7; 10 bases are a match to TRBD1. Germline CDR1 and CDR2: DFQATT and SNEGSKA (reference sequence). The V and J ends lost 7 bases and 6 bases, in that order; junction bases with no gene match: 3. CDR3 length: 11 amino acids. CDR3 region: CSVRTGGEQYF. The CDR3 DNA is TGCAGTGTAAGGACAGGGGGCGAGCAGTACTTC.

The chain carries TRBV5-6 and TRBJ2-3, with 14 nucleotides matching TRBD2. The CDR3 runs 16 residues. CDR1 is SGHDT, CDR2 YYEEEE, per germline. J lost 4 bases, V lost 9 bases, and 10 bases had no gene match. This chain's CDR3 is CAMTHGLAGGPDTQYF. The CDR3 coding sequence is TGTGCCATGACCCACGGACTAGCGGGGGGCCCAGATACGCAGTATTTT. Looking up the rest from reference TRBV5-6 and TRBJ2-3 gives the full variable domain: DAGVTQSPTHLIKTRGQQVTLRCSPKSGHDTVSWYQQALGQGPQFIFQYYEEEERQRGNFPDRFSGHQFPNYSSELNVNALLLGDSALYLCAMTHGLAGGPDTQYFGPGTRLTVL.

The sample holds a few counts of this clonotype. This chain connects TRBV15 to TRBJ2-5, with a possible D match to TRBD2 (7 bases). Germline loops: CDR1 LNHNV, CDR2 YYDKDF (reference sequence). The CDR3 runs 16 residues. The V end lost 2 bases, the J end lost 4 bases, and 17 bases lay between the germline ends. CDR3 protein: CATSRSRGGGGETQYF. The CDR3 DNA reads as TGTGCCACCAGCAGAAGCCGGGGAGGGGGTGGAGAGACCCAGTACTTC.

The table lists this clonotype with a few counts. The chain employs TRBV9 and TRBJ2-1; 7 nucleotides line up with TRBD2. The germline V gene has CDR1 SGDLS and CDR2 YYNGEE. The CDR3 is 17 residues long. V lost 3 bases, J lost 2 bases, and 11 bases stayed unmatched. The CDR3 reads CASSARGAGKAYNEQFF. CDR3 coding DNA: TGTGCCAGCAGCGCCAGAGGAGCGGGGAAAGCCTACAATGAGCAGTTCTTC.

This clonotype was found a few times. The CDR3 DNA sequence: TGTGCCAGCAGCCATTATACTAGCGGGGGAGGGACCCAGTACTTC. Amino acids: CASSHYTSGGGTQYF. V gene TRBV3-1 combines with J gene TRBJ2-5; TRBD2 aligns across 11 bases. CDR3 length: 15 amino acids. CDR1 LGHDT and CDR2 YNNKEL come from the germline V gene (reference sequence). Unmatched junction bases numbered 7, after V lost 3 bases and J lost 7 bases.

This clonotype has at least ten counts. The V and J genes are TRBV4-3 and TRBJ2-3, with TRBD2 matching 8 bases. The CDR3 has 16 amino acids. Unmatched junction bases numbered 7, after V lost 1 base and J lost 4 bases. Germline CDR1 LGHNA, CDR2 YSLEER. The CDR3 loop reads CASSQGPSGGSDTQYF. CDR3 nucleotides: TGCGCCAGCAGCCAAGGACCCAGCGGGGGTTCAGATACGCAGTATTTT.

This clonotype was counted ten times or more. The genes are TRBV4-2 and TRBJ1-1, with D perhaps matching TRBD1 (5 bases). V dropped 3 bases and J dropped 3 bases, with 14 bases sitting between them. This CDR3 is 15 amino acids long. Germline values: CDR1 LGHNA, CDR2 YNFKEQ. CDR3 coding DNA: TGTGCCAGCAGCCAGGTCGGGGGTCACGACACTGAAGCTTTCTTT. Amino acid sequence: CASSQVGGHDTEAFF.

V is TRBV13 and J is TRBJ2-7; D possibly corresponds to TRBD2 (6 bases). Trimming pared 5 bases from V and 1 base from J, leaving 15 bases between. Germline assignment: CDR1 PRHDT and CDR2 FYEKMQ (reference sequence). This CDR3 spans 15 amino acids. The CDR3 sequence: CASSPRELPSYEQYF. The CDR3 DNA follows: TGTGCCAGCAGCCCCCGGGAGTTGCCGTCCTACGAGCAGTACTTC.

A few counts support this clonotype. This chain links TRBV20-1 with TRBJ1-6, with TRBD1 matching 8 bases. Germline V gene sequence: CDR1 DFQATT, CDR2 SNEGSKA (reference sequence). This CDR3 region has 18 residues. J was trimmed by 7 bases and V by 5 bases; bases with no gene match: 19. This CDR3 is CSAGRTGLVGRRNSPLHF. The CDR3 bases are TGCAGTGCTGGACGGACAGGGTTAGTGGGGAGGCGGAATTCACCCCTCCACTTT.

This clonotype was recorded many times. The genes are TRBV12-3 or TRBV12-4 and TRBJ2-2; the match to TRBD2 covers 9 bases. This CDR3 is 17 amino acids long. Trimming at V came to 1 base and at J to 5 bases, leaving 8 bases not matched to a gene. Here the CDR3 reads CASSLGVSGSGTGELFF. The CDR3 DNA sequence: TGTGCCAGCAGTTTAGGCGTTAGCGGGAGTGGTACCGGGGAGCTGTTTTTT.

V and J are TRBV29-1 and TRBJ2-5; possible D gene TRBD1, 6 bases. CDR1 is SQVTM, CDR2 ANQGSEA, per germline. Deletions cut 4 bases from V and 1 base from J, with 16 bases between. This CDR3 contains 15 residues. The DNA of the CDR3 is TGCAGCGTTGTCCCCCCTCAGGGGCTCCAAGAGACCCAGTACTTC. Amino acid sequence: CSVVPPQGLQETQYF.

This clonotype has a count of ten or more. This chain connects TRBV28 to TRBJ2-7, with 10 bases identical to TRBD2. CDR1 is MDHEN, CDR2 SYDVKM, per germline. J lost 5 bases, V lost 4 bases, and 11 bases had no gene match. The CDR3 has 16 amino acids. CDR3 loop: CASSSLGLAASHEQYF. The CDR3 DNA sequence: TGTGCCAGCAGTTCCCTCGGACTAGCGGCGTCCCACGAGCAGTACTTC.

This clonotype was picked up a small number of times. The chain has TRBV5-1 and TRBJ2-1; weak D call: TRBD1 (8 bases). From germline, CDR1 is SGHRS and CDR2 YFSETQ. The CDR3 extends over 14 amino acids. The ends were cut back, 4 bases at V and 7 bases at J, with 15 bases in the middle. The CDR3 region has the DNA TGCGCCAGCAGCATCGGACAGGGAGGGAATGAGCAGTTCTTC. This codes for CASSIGQGGNEQFF.

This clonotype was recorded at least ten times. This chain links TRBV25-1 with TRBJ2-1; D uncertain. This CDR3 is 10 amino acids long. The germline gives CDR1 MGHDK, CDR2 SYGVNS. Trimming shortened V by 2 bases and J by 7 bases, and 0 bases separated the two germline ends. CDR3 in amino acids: CASSENEQFF. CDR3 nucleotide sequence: TGTGCCAGCAGTGAAAATGAGCAGTTCTTC. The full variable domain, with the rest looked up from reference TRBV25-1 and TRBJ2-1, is EADIYQTPRYLVIGTGKKITLECSQTMGHDKMYWYQQDPGMELHLIHYSYGVNSTEKGDLSSESTVSRIRTEHFPLTLESARPSHTSQYLCASSENEQFFGPGTRLTVL.

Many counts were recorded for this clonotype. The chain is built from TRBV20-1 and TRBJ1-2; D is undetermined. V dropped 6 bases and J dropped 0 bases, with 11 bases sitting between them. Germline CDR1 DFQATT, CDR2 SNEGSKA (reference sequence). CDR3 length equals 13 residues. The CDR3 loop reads CSAHRRTNYGYTF. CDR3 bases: TGCAGTGCCCACCGACGGACTAACTATGGCTACACCTTC.

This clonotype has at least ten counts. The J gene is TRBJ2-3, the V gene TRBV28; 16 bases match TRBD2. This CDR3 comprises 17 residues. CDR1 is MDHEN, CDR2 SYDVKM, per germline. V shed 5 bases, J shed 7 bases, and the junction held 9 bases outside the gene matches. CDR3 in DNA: TGTGCCAGCAGTCCCCCGGGACTAGCGGGAGGGCCTCATACGCAGTATTTT. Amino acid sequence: CASSPPGLAGGPHTQYF.